The 27 T cell receptor beta chains below were found in one sample sequenced in a study of OX40 agonist ivuxolimab in advanced cancers. Repertoires were generated with immunoSEQ multiplex PCR, while TCRdb's copy carries only in-frame clones and drops some. This repertoire shows 25,000 to 35,000 clones, roughly 71% found once; its top ten account for 12%. The source material was CD4+ or CD8+ T cells sorted from blood, sampled in a trial of the OX40 agonist ivuxolimab. The receptor set was obtained from an adult with an advanced solid tumor such as melanoma, head and neck, liver or kidney cancer.

On this clone: The junction differs from germline at one of its ends, possibly a read error. Other DNA sequences in the sample encode the same CDR3. The J gene is TRBJ1-2, the V gene TRBV6-1; perhaps TRBD1 as D (5 bases). The germline CDR1 and CDR2 sequences are MNHNS and SASEGT. This CDR3 comprises 14 residues. CDR3 in amino acids: CASSVAAGPDGYTF. CDR3 coding DNA: TGTGCCAGCAGTGTAGCTGCAGGGCCCGATGGCTATACCTTC.

This clone was observed a handful of times. This sequence joins TRBV19 and TRBJ2-7; D call uncertain. V dropped 9 bases and J dropped 8 bases, with 11 bases sitting between them. The CDR3 consists of 10 residues. Germline V gene lookup returns CDR1 LNHDA and CDR2 SQIVND (reference sequence). CDR3 bases: TGTGCCAGGACATCCTCTCAGCAGTACGTC. As protein: CARTSSQQYV.

J is TRBJ2-3 and V is TRBV6-4; 8 bases map to TRBD1. There are 13 residues in the CDR3. Unmatched junction bases numbered 3, after V lost 8 bases and J lost 2 bases. Germline V CDR1 and CDR2: MRHNA, SNTAGT. The DNA for the CDR3 is TGTGCCAGCGGACAGGGACACACAGATACGCAGTATTTT. It is translated as CASGQGHTDTQYF.

This sequence joins TRBV28 and TRBJ1-1, with D uncertain. V shed 5 bases and J shed 6 bases, with 10 bases lying between them. Looked up from germline, CDR1 is MDHEN and CDR2 is SYDVKM. The CDR3 covers 12 residues. The chain's CDR3 is CASSPEVAEAFF. The CDR3 DNA sequence: TGTGCCAGCAGTCCCGAAGTGGCTGAAGCTTTCTTT. Full variable domain (rest looked up from reference TRBV28 and TRBJ1-1): DVKVTQSSRYLVKRTGEKVFLECVQDMDHENMFWYRQDPGLGLRLIYFSYDVKMKEKGDIPEGYSVSREKKERFSLILESASTNQTSMYLCASSPEVAEAFFGQGTRLTVV.

The chain joins TRBV2 to TRBJ1-5, with 8 bases identical to TRBD1. Germline V CDR1 and CDR2: SNHLY, FYNNEI. J gave up 0 bases and V 3 bases, and 10 bases lay outside the gene matches. The CDR3 runs 18 residues. CDR3 in amino acids: CASSELGQEVFSNQPQHF. CDR3 DNA sequence: TGTGCCAGCAGTGAGCTGGGACAGGAGGTCTTTAGCAATCAGCCCCAGCATTTT.

The chain couples TRBV7-6 to TRBJ2-1; 8 bases are a match to TRBD1. Trimming at V came to 5 bases and at J to 8 bases, leaving 8 bases not matched to a gene. CDR1 SGHVS and CDR2 FNYEAQ come from the germline V gene. The CDR3 totals 14 residues. DNA of the CDR3: TGTGCCAGCAGCCCCGGACAGGGTGCGGATGAGCAGTTCTTC. It encodes CASSPGQGADEQFF.

The chain recombines TRBV6-5 with TRBJ1-3; D is unclear. This CDR3 has 15 residues. V lost 6 bases to trimming and J lost 4 bases, with 16 bases between them. Germline V gives CDR1 MNHEY, CDR2 SVGAGI. The CDR3 DNA follows: TGTGCCAGCAGCCGAGGCGGGGTAGAAGGAAACACCATATATTTT. Protein product: CASSRGGVEGNTIYF.

The chain has TRBV14 and TRBJ1-1; the D gene is possibly TRBD1 (6 bases). Germline V CDR1 and CDR2: SGHDN, FVKESK. V was clipped by 0 bases and J by 12 bases, with 17 bases between them. This CDR3 has 14 residues. The CDR3 DNA follows: TGTGCCAGCAGCCAAGACCTCCGGAATAGGGGGACTTTCTTT. It translates to CASSQDLRNRGTFF.

This clone turned up a few times. This chain joins TRBV6-5 and TRBJ1-1; 7 bases map to TRBD1. CDR3 length: 11 amino acids. Germline V lookup: CDR1 MNHEY, CDR2 SVGAGI. Trimming at V came to 0 bases and at J to 11 bases, leaving 0 bases not matched to a gene. As DNA, the CDR3 is TGTGCCAGCAGTTACTCGGGACAGGCTTTCTTT. Its translation is CASSYSGQAFF.

V is TRBV27 and J is TRBJ2-3; TRBD1 aligns across 12 bases. This CDR3 has 14 residues. Germline V lookup: CDR1 MNHEY, CDR2 SMNVEV (reference sequence). Losses at the gene ends were 6 bases for V and 6 bases for J; bases not matched to a gene: 4. In DNA, the CDR3 is TGTGCCAGCAGAGGGGACAGGGGGCCTGATACGCAGTATTTT. Amino acid sequence: CASRGDRGPDTQYF.

This chain uses TRBV11-2 with TRBJ2-5; 7 bases are shared with TRBD1. The CDR3 runs 13 residues. From germline, CDR1 is SGHAT and CDR2 FQNNGV. Losses at the gene ends were 8 bases for V and 2 bases for J; bases not matched to a gene: 5. In DNA form, the CDR3 reads TGTGCCAGCGCCAGGGGACAGCAAGAGACCCAGTACTTC. Its translation: CASARGQQETQYF.

The DNA for the CDR3 is TGCGCCAGCAGCTTGCAAGCGGGGGACCCCCACGAGCAGTACTTC. This sequence encodes CASSLQAGDPHEQYF. The rearrangement links TRBV5-1 to TRBJ2-7; 8 nucleotides align to TRBD2. V lost 1 base and J lost 5; bases outside the gene matches: 8. Per the germline V gene, CDR1 is SGHRS and CDR2 is YFSETQ. This CDR3 is 15 amino acids long.

V gene TRBV2 combines with J gene TRBJ2-7; possibly TRBD1 for D (5 bases). V lost 5 bases to trimming and J lost 1 base, with 9 bases between them. The CDR3 loop spans 13 amino acids. Germline loops: CDR1 SNHLY, CDR2 FYNNEI. The DNA of the CDR3 is TGTGCCAGCAGTCCGACAGTTTCCTACGAGCAGTACTTC. Residues: CASSPTVSYEQYF.

The chain couples TRBV10-1 to TRBJ1-1, with D possibly TRBD1 on 5 matching bases. The germline gives CDR1 WNHNN, CDR2 SYGVQD (reference sequence). V lost 2 bases and J lost 4, with 5 bases in between. This CDR3 has 12 amino acids. The CDR3 coding sequence is TGCGCCAGCAGTGAGCAGGGCACTGAAGCTTTCTTT. It translates to CASSEQGTEAFF.

This clone was seen a handful of times. The chain recombines TRBV6-5 with TRBJ1-1; possible D gene TRBD1, 5 bases. The CDR3 is 13 amino acids. Trimming took off 6 bases at V and 6 bases at J, with 14 bases between the two ends. Germline lookup yields CDR1 MNHEY and CDR2 SVGAGI. The CDR3 sequence is CASRGDLGAEAFF. The CDR3 DNA follows: TGTGCCAGCAGGGGGGATTTGGGCGCTGAAGCTTTCTTT.

Only a few counts were recorded for this clone. The chain recombines TRBV15 with TRBJ2-7; possible D gene TRBD1, 6 bases. This CDR3 is 14 amino acids long. The ends were cut back, 1 base at V and 5 bases at J, with 12 bases in the middle. Per the germline V gene, CDR1 is LNHNV and CDR2 is YYDKDF (reference sequence). CDR3: CATSRGPGEHEQYF. CDR3 nucleotide sequence: TGTGCCACCAGCAGAGGCCCAGGGGAACACGAGCAGTACTTC. The full variable domain, its missing parts supplied by reference TRBV15 and TRBJ2-7, is DAMVIQNPRYQVTQFGKPVTLSCSQTLNHNVMYWYQQKSSQAPKLLFHYYDKDFNNEADTPDNFQSRRPNTSFCFLDIRSPGLGDTAMYLCATSRGPGEHEQYFGPGTRLTVT.

CDR3 sequence reads: CASSLDGGETQYF. The CDR3 DNA is TGTGCCAGCAGCTTAGACGGGGGTGAGACCCAGTACTTC. The V gene is TRBV13, the J gene TRBJ2-5; tentatively, D is TRBD2 (6 bases). The germline CDR1 and CDR2 sequences are PRHDT and FYEKMQ (reference sequence). Trimming took 1 base from V and 5 from J, leaving 8 bases between them. The CDR3 is 13 residues long.

The genes are TRBV4-1 and TRBJ1-2; D gene unclear. V was trimmed by 0 bases and J by 6 bases, leaving 8 bases between them. The CDR3 loop spans 13 amino acids. Germline loops: CDR1 MGHRA, CDR2 YSYEKL. The chain's CDR3 is CASSQDQGDGYTF. DNA of the CDR3: TGCGCCAGCAGCCAAGATCAAGGAGATGGCTACACCTTC.

The V gene is TRBV5-1, the J gene TRBJ1-1; 7 nucleotides line up with TRBD1. The CDR3 length is 14 residues. V dropped 0 bases and J dropped 5; count of bases not matched to a gene: 4. CDR1 is SGHRS, CDR2 YFSETQ, per germline. As DNA, the CDR3 is TGCGCCAGCAGCTTGGAACAGGGGCGAACTGAAGCTTTCTTT. Protein product: CASSLEQGRTEAFF.

V and J are TRBV9 and TRBJ1-2; 7 bases agree with TRBD1. From germline, CDR1 is SGDLS and CDR2 YYNGEE. Trimming cost V 4 bases and J 7 bases; bases outside gene matches: 4. The CDR3 spans 12 residues. Here the CDR3 reads CASSPWTGGYTF. In nucleotides, the CDR3 is TGTGCCAGCAGCCCCTGGACAGGTGGCTACACCTTC.

The V and J genes are TRBV11-2 and TRBJ1-3; 9 bases are shared with TRBD1. This CDR3 is 16 amino acids long. J gave up 4 bases and V 5 bases, and 9 bases lay outside the gene matches. Germline assignment: CDR1 SGHAT and CDR2 FQNNGV. CDR3 sequence (DNA): TGTGCCAGCAGCAGACTACAGGGGGCGAAAGGAAACACCATATATTTT. Protein: CASSRLQGAKGNTIYF.

The rearrangement uses TRBV19 and TRBJ1-3; D is uncertain. Germline CDR1 is LNHDA and CDR2 is SQIVND (reference sequence). The CDR3 sequence is 14 residues long. V lost 9 bases to trimming and J lost 1 base, with 13 bases between them. For the CDR3, the DNA is TGTGCCAGCGCTCAAGGGAGGTCTGGAAACACCATATATTTT. Translated, it gives CASAQGRSGNTIYF.

The genes are TRBV18 and TRBJ2-2; D is uncertain. The CDR3 covers 17 residues. Trimming took off 1 base at V and 0 bases at J, with 12 bases between the two ends. The germline gives CDR1 KGHSH, CDR2 LQKENI. CDR3 loop: CASSPQSPLANTGELFF. In DNA form, the CDR3 reads TGTGCCAGCTCACCACAGTCCCCGCTGGCGAACACCGGGGAGCTGTTTTTT.

This rearrangement joins TRBV7-9 to TRBJ2-2; 7 bases agree with TRBD1. Unmatched junction bases numbered 2, after V lost 9 bases and J lost 4 bases. The CDR3 loop spans 12 amino acids. In germline, CDR1 is SEHNR, CDR2 FQNEAQ (reference sequence). CDR3 residues: CARGQATGELFF. CDR3 nucleotide sequence: TGTGCCAGAGGACAGGCCACCGGGGAGCTGTTTTTT.

The chain combines TRBV29-1 with TRBJ1-2; TRBD1 matches at 9 bases. Germline V CDR1 and CDR2: SQVTM, ANQGSEA. CDR3 length: 13 amino acids. V trimming: 5 bases; J trimming: 5 bases; junction bases outside the gene matches: 6. The CDR3 loop is CSVLGQGKYGYTF. CDR3 sequence (DNA): TGCAGCGTTCTTGGACAGGGGAAATATGGCTACACCTTC.

The chain couples TRBV11-3 to TRBJ2-2; TRBD1 is a possible D gene (6 bases). This CDR3 comprises 16 residues. Germline V gene lookup returns CDR1 SGHNT and CDR2 YENEEA. V was clipped by 1 base and J by 5 bases, with 14 bases between them. CDR3 amino acids: CASSLGKNRDTGELFF. The CDR3, as DNA: TGTGCCAGCAGCTTAGGAAAAAACAGGGATACCGGGGAGCTGTTTTTT.

The rearrangement links TRBV6-5 to TRBJ2-3; 10 bases fit TRBD2. The length of the CDR3 is 15 residues. The junction had 6 bases not matched to a gene; V was cut back by 6 bases and J by 3 bases. The germline CDR1 and CDR2 sequences are MNHEY and SVGAGI. This CDR3 is CASRDSGGPTDTQYF. The CDR3 region has the DNA TGTGCCAGCAGAGATAGCGGGGGGCCTACAGATACGCAGTATTTT.